This TCR beta chain was captured in a study of beta chain features in type 1 diabetes. Study-level background: Across every sample, around 110,000,000 sorted cells were examined in total.

TCRB transcripts that were expressed got sequenced, as all of the isolated RNA had been reverse transcribed. The protocol was immunoSEQ multiplex PCR, while the TCRdb copy is restricted to in-frame clones and leaves out a portion. The sample includes 450,000 to 550,000 clones, roughly 30% of them seen just once. Per germline, CDR1 SGHAT and CDR2 FQNNGV. V lost 4 bases to trimming and J lost 5 bases, with 18 bases between them. There are 15 residues in the CDR3. Sequenced sample: naive CD4+ T cells from blood. The source of this sequence is a man younger than 35 in good health. The rearrangement joins TRBV11-2 to TRBJ2-7; D remains ambiguous. As DNA, the CDR3 is TGTGCCAGCAGCTCCGGACGGACGCAGATTGACGAGCAGTACTTC. Amino acid sequence: CASSSGRTQIDEQYF.